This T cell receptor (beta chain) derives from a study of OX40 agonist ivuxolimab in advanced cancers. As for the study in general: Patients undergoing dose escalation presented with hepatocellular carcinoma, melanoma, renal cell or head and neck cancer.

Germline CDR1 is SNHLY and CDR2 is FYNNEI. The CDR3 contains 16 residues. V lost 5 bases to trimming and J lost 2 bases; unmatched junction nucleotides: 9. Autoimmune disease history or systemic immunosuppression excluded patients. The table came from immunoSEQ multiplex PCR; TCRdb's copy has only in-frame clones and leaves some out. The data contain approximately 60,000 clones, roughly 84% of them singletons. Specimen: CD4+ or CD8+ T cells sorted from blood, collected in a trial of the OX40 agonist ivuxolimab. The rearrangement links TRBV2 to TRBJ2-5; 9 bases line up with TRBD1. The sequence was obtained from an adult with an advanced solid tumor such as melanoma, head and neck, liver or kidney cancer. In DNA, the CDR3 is TGTGCCAGCAGTCCCCCCCGGGGACAGGGACAAGAGACCCAGTACTTC. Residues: CASSPPRGQGQETQYF.